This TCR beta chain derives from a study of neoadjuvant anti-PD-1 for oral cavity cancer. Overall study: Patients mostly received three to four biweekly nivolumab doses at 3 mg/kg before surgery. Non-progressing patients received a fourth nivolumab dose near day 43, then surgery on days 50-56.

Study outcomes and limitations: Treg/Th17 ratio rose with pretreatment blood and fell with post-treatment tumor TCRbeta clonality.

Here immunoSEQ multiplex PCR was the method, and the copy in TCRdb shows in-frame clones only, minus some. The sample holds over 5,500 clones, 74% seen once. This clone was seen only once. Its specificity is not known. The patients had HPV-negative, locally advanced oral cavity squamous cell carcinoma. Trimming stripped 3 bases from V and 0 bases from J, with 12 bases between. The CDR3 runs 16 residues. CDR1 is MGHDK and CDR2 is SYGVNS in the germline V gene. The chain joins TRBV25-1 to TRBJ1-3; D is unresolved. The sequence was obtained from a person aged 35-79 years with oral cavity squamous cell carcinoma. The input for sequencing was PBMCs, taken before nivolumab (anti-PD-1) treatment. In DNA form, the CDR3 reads TGTGCCAGCAGTGATAGCACATCGTTCTCTGGAAACACCATATATTTT. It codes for CASSDSTSFSGNTIYF.